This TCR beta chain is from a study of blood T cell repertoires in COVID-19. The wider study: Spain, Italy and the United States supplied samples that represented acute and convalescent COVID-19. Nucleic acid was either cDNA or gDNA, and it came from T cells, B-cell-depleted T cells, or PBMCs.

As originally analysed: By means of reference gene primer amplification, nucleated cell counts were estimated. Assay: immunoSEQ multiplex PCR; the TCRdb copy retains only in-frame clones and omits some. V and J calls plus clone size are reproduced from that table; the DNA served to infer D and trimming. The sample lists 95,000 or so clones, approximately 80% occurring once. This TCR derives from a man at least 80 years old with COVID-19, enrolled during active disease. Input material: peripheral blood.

The CDR3 nucleotides read TGTGCCAGCAATCGAATAGGGACAGAACAAGAGACCCAGTACTTC. It encodes CASNRIGTEQETQYF. V and J are TRBV2 and TRBJ2-5; 7 bases are shared with TRBD1. The CDR3 covers 15 residues. V shed 7 bases and J 2 bases; nucleotides not matched to a gene: 10. Germline-derived CDR1 and CDR2 are SNHLY and FYNNEI.